This entry features one T cell receptor (beta chain) sequence. The target of this receptor is not known. Nothing much larger sits one base from this clone, and base qualities are not available. These data are taken from a study of radiotherapy plus CTLA-4 blockade in lung cancer (dated by TCRdb to 2017 to 2018). Regarding the research as a whole: Objective responses occurred in roughly 20% of enrolled patients, and 30% to 35% achieved disease control. Here is what the overall study found, with its caveats: Early dynamic changes in blood T cell clones, together with increased serum interferon-beta after radiation, were reported as the strongest predictors of response. TCR clones derived from tumors expanded in peripheral blood after treatment with radiotherapy and ipilimumab.

The study evaluated CTLA-4 blockade (ipilimumab) given together with focal radiation therapy in patients who had chemo-refractory metastatic non-small-cell lung cancer. V and J lose 4 bases and 4 bases, and a span of 20 bases separates them. The germline V gene yields KGHSH for CDR1 and LQKENI for CDR2. Including the terminal cysteine and phenylalanine, the CDR3 comprises 17 residues. Only the CDR3 portion is preserved as DNA: 51 bases, with reading frame beginning at the first base. Receptors were amplified or captured by the immunoSEQ multiplex PCR assay. The source is immuneACCESS, and TCRdb retained only in-frame sequences with V and J called. Part of the clones is not carried over; for the studies checked, unresolved V genes explain less than half of this, and the remainder is unexplained. This sample comprises roughly 57,000 clones, approximately 84% of them detected only once. The ten largest clones take up over 6% of the sample.

The chain was built from TRBV18 and TRBJ2-1; TRBD2 could be the D gene, as 7 bases match. The TCR sequence derives from a human donor with non-small cell lung cancer whose response to radiotherapy plus ipilimumab could not be evaluated. Sequencing used peripheral blood, obtained from a patient treated with radiotherapy plus ipilimumab. The nucleotide sequence is given as TGTGCCAGCTCACTTCGGGGCGGGGGCTCCCTATACAATGAGCAGTTCTTC. Its product reads: CASSLRGGGSLYNEQFF.